These 28 T cell receptor beta chains were all obtained from the same sample, sequenced in a study of Ad26.COV2.S vaccination and SARS-CoV-2 variants. Treatment in this sample: about 20 received Ad26.COV2.S at low or high dose, single or two shots; several received placebo; per-sample allocation not given. Sample collection was performed on day 63 after the first vaccine or placebo injection. Clones were read by immunoSEQ multiplex PCR, and TCRdb kept only the in-frame ones, dropping some. The data contain about 470,000 clones, 90% of them singletons. Material: peripheral blood, obtained in a trial of Ad26.COV2.S vaccine versus placebo. These receptors originate from a person aged 18 to 65 who received the Ad26.COV2.S COVID-19 vaccine or a placebo.

The chain has TRBV15 and TRBJ2-1; 7 bases fit TRBD2. V dropped 0 bases and J dropped 9; count of bases not matched to a gene: 2. Germline CDR1 LNHNV, CDR2 YYDKDF (reference sequence). This CDR3 spans 13 amino acids. The CDR3 loop is CATSRDAGVEQFF. The CDR3 DNA is TGTGCCACCAGCAGAGATGCGGGGGTTGAGCAGTTCTTC. Full variable domain (outside the CDR3, taken from reference TRBV15 and TRBJ2-1): DAMVIQNPRYQVTQFGKPVTLSCSQTLNHNVMYWYQQKSSQAPKLLFHYYDKDFNNEADTPDNFQSRRPNTSFCFLDIRSPGLGDTAMYLCATSRDAGVEQFFGPGTRLTVL.

The chain has TRBV12-3 or TRBV12-4 and TRBJ2-7; D ambiguous. The V end was cut by 7 bases, the J end by 3 bases, with 13 bases between. The CDR3 totals 13 residues. The CDR3 region is CASKKGRVYEQYF. The CDR3 DNA follows: TGTGCCAGCAAGAAGGGCCGGGTCTACGAGCAGTACTTC.

This chain connects TRBV5-6 to TRBJ2-1; 11 nucleotides match TRBD1. This CDR3 comprises 15 residues. Losses at the gene ends were 1 base for V and 8 bases for J; bases not matched to a gene: 5. From germline, CDR1 is SGHDT and CDR2 YYEEEE. The CDR3 DNA is TGTGCCAGCAGCTTGACGGGACAGGGGGTCGATGAGCAGTTCTTC. Encoded protein: CASSLTGQGVDEQFF.

J is TRBJ1-2 and V is TRBV28; 8 bases line up with TRBD1. V trimming: 2 bases; J trimming: 4 bases; junction bases outside the gene matches: 6. This CDR3 is 15 amino acids long. The V gene's germline CDR1 is MDHEN and CDR2 SYDVKM. CDR3 DNA: TGTGCCAGCAGTTTACCCGGACAGGGCGTCTATGGCTACACCTTC. This encodes CASSLPGQGVYGYTF.

V and J are TRBV7-2 and TRBJ2-7; 11 nucleotides line up with TRBD2. CDR1 is SGHTA and CDR2 is FQGNSA in the germline V gene. CDR3 size: 15 residues. Trimming took 6 bases from V and 2 from J; bases not matched to a gene: 6. In DNA form, the CDR3 reads TGTGCCAGCAGGGTCCTAGCGGGAGGACCCTACGAGCAGTACTTC. It translates to CASRVLAGGPYEQYF. Full variable domain (outside the CDR3, taken from reference TRBV7-2 and TRBJ2-7): GAGVSQSPSNKVTEKGKDVELRCDPISGHTALYWYRQSLGQGLEFLIYFQGNSAPDKSGLPSDRFSAERTGGSVSTLTIQRTQQEDSAVYLCASRVLAGGPYEQYFGPGTRLTVT.

The chain uses TRBV12-3 or TRBV12-4 and TRBJ2-1; tentative D call: TRBD2 (5 bases). The CDR3 is made up of 13 amino acids. Trimming shortened V by 3 bases and J by 10 bases, and 13 bases separated the two germline ends. Here the CDR3 DNA reads TGTGCCAGCAGTTTTGGCCAAGCGGCAGAGCAGTTCTTC. It codes for CASSFGQAAEQFF.

The CDR3 here is CASSLRGGSFNGETQYF. The CDR3 DNA sequence: TGCGCCAGCAGCTTGAGGGGCGGGAGTTTCAACGGAGAGACCCAGTACTTC. The chain employs TRBV5-1 and TRBJ2-5; 7 bases fit TRBD2. CDR1 is SGHRS and CDR2 is YFSETQ in the germline V gene. This CDR3 is built from 17 residues. J lost 4 bases, V lost 1 base, and 13 bases had no gene match.

This clone was counted once. The chain has TRBV27 and TRBJ2-3; possibly TRBD2 for D (6 bases). The CDR3 spans 15 residues. The germline CDR1 and CDR2 sequences are MNHEY and SMNVEV (reference sequence). With 5 bases removed from V and 6 bases from J, the gap between germline ends came to 18 bases. The CDR3 here is CASSATRLIRDTQYF. The CDR3 DNA sequence: TGTGCCAGCAGTGCGACTAGACTCATCCGGGATACGCAGTATTTT.

This clone was detected only once. The chain couples TRBV4-2 to TRBJ2-3; 12 bases are a match to TRBD2. The germline V gene has CDR1 LGHNA and CDR2 YNFKEQ. This CDR3 region has 17 residues. J was trimmed by 4 bases and V by 0 bases; bases with no gene match: 5. The CDR3 sequence: CASSQDATSGRSDTQYF. CDR3 DNA: TGTGCCAGCAGCCAAGATGCGACTAGCGGGAGATCAGATACGCAGTATTTT.

This chain joins TRBV28 and TRBJ2-7; 9 bases are a match to TRBD1. V was clipped by 4 bases and J by 7 bases; unmatched bases: 11. CDR1 is MDHEN and CDR2 is SYDVKM in the germline V gene. The CDR3 is 15 amino acids. For the CDR3, the DNA is TGTGCCAGCAGTTCCGGAGGACAGGGGTCTGGGGAGCAGTACTTC. Protein product: CASSSGGQGSGEQYF.

This rearrangement joins TRBV5-5 to TRBJ2-7, with 7 bases that match TRBD1. The CDR3 is 14 residues long. With V trimmed by 3 bases and J by 0 bases, 3 bases remained unmatched. Germline V gene sequence: CDR1 SGHKS, CDR2 YYEKEE (reference sequence). CDR3 loop: CASSSRTGSYEQYF. CDR3 nucleotides: TGTGCCAGCAGCTCTCGGACAGGCTCCTACGAGCAGTACTTC. The complete variable domain, with remaining parts taken from reference TRBV5-5 and TRBJ2-7, reads DAGVTQSPTHLIKTRGQQVTLRCSPISGHKSVSWYQQVLGQGPQFIFQYYEKEERGRGNFPDRFSARQFPNYSSELNVNALLLGDSALYLCASSSRTGSYEQYFGPGTRLTVT.

The J gene is TRBJ1-6, the V gene TRBV18; D remains ambiguous. CDR1 and CDR2 (germline): KGHSH, LQKENI. Trimming shortened V by 5 bases and J by 5 bases, and 16 bases separated the two germline ends. The CDR3 is made up of 16 amino acids. Written as DNA, the CDR3 is TGTGCCAGCTCAAGTGCAGTCCCCCTGGATAATTCACCCCTCCACTTT. Its translation: CASSSAVPLDNSPLHF.

The genes are TRBV24-1 and TRBJ2-1; TRBD2 matches 14 bases. Trimming cost V 3 bases and J 9 bases; bases outside gene matches: 6. CDR3 length: 16 amino acids. The germline V gene has CDR1 KGHDR and CDR2 SFDVKD. The CDR3 region has the DNA TGTGCCACCAGTGATCTGGGACTAGCGGGAGTAGGTGAGCAGTTCTTC. Translating gives CATSDLGLAGVGEQFF.

This clone showed up just once. The chain uses TRBV7-6 and TRBJ2-4; 13 nucleotides match TRBD2. Per germline, CDR1 SGHVS and CDR2 FNYEAQ. The CDR3 consists of 17 residues. With 9 bases clipped from V and 2 bases from J, the junction kept 10 bases outside the gene matches. DNA for the CDR3: TGTGCCAGTCGGACTAGCGGGAGTCTTGGGTCCAAAAACATTCAGTACTTC. It is translated as CASRTSGSLGSKNIQYF.

V gene TRBV5-5 combines with J gene TRBJ2-7; TRBD2 matches 7 bases. Germline values: CDR1 SGHKS, CDR2 YYEKEE (reference sequence). This CDR3 has 15 residues. With 1 base clipped from V and 4 bases from J, the junction kept 8 bases outside the gene matches. The CDR3 protein is CASSLRLADYYEQYF. The CDR3 DNA reads TGTGCCAGCAGCTTGAGGCTAGCGGATTATTACGAGCAGTACTTC.

This chain joins TRBV3-1 (or the pseudogene TRBV3-2) and TRBJ2-2; D is unclear. The CDR3 runs 14 residues. Germline V gene sequence: CDR1 LGHDT, CDR2 YNNKEL (reference sequence). With 2 bases removed from V and 7 bases from J, the gap between germline ends came to 11 bases. The CDR3 sequence is CASSQQLRGGELFF. The DNA of the CDR3 is TGTGCCAGCAGCCAACAATTAAGAGGCGGGGAGCTGTTTTTT.

The chain joins TRBV11-2 to TRBJ2-7, with D perhaps TRBD2 (5 bases). The V and J ends lost 4 bases and 5 bases respectively, with 18 bases between them. There are 15 residues in the CDR3. Germline CDR1 reads SGHAT; CDR2 reads FQNNGV. CDR3: CASSSAIGINHEQYF. CDR3 nucleotide sequence: TGTGCCAGCAGCTCCGCCATCGGGATTAACCACGAGCAGTACTTC.

The chain uses TRBV13 and TRBJ2-3, with 8 bases aligning to TRBD2. This CDR3 contains 15 residues. The junction had 3 bases not matched to a gene; V was cut back by 3 bases and J by 1 base. The germline V gene has CDR1 PRHDT and CDR2 FYEKMQ (reference sequence). The CDR3 coding sequence is TGTGCCAGCAGCTTCCCGACTAGCGGCACAGATACGCAGTATTTT. Its translation: CASSFPTSGTDTQYF.

The V call is TRBV6-5, the J call TRBJ2-3; 9 bases align to TRBD1. The CDR3 consists of 14 residues. The V and J ends lost 7 bases and 6 bases, in that order; junction bases with no gene match: 8. The V gene's germline CDR1 is MNHEY and CDR2 SVGAGI. CDR3 nucleotides: TGTGCCAGCACCTTAGGACAGGGGTCGGATACGCAGTATTTT. Its translation is CASTLGQGSDTQYF.

This chain joins TRBV9 and TRBJ1-6, with unresolved D. Germline lookup yields CDR1 SGDLS and CDR2 YYNGEE. Trimming cost V 3 bases and J 3 bases, with 10 bases left between them. This CDR3 spans 15 amino acids. The CDR3 reads CASSASSGYNSPLHF. Written as DNA, the CDR3 is TGTGCCAGCAGCGCCTCTTCCGGCTATAATTCACCCCTCCACTTT.

This chain links TRBV28 with TRBJ2-7; 10 bases align to TRBD1. The CDR3 has 15 amino acids. Trimming cost V 5 bases and J 0 bases; bases outside gene matches: 4. Germline V gene lookup returns CDR1 MDHEN and CDR2 SYDVKM. CDR3 loop: CASSTGTGASYEQYF. The CDR3 nucleotides read TGTGCCAGCAGTACCGGGACAGGGGCCTCCTACGAGCAGTACTTC.

The CDR3 sequence: CASSTQGRDIQYF. In nucleotides, the CDR3 is TGTGCCAGTAGTACCCAGGGGAGAGACATTCAGTACTTC. The V call is TRBV19, the J call TRBJ2-4; possibly TRBD1 for D (6 bases). Trimming shortened V by 4 bases and J by 8 bases, and 12 bases separated the two germline ends. This CDR3 contains 13 residues. CDR1 is LNHDA and CDR2 is SQIVND in the germline V gene (reference sequence).

This rearrangement joins TRBV5-1 to TRBJ1-4, with a weak D call TRBD1 (5 bases). The V end was cut by 0 bases, the J end by 4 bases, with 16 bases between. The CDR3 consists of 17 residues. Germline CDR1 is SGHRS and CDR2 is YFSETQ. The CDR3 loop reads CASSLESPQDGNEKLFF. The CDR3 nucleotides read TGCGCCAGCAGCTTGGAGTCCCCACAGGATGGTAATGAAAAACTGTTTTTT.

The rearrangement uses TRBV6-5 and TRBJ1-2; 8 nucleotides line up with TRBD1. Germline lookup yields CDR1 MNHEY and CDR2 SVGAGI. This CDR3 is built from 15 residues. The ends lost 0 bases at V and 4 bases at J; junction bases unmatched: 4. CDR3 residues: CASSYSIGTGYGYTF. The CDR3 DNA is TGTGCCAGCAGTTACTCGATTGGGACAGGCTATGGCTACACCTTC.

The J gene is TRBJ2-5, the V gene TRBV7-2; 7 nucleotides agree with TRBD1. The ends lost 0 bases at V and 2 bases at J; junction bases unmatched: 3. Per germline, CDR1 SGHTA and CDR2 FQGNSA. This CDR3 spans 15 amino acids. The CDR3 coding sequence is TGTGCCAGCAGCTTAGCGGGGACAGAGCAAGAGACCCAGTACTTC. Residues: CASSLAGTEQETQYF.

This sequence joins TRBV5-1 and TRBJ2-2, with TRBD2 matching over 9 bases. The CDR3 has 18 amino acids. Germline V gives CDR1 SGHRS, CDR2 YFSETQ. Trimming at V came to 0 bases and at J to 7 bases, leaving 13 bases not matched to a gene. The CDR3 nucleotides read TGCGCCAGCAGCTTGGTAGTTAGCGGGAGACGTAGTGGCGGGGAGCTGTTTTTT. Its protein is CASSLVVSGRRSGGELFF. Together with reference TRBV5-1 and TRBJ2-2, the CDR3 gives the full variable domain: KAGVTQTPRYLIKTRGQQVTLSCSPISGHRSVSWYQQTPGQGLQFLFEYFSETQRNKGNFPGRFSGRQFSNSRSEMNVSTLELGDSALYLCASSLVVSGRRSGGELFFGEGSRLTVL.

The V call is TRBV3-1 (or the pseudogene TRBV3-2), the J call TRBJ2-7; 13 nucleotides line up with TRBD2. Germline CDR1 LGHDT, CDR2 YNNKEL (reference sequence). V lost 1 base, J lost 4 bases, and 16 bases stayed unmatched. This CDR3 has 20 residues. The CDR3 spells CASSQGVPLGTSGALYEQYF. CDR3 in DNA: TGTGCCAGCAGCCAAGGCGTACCCTTAGGGACTAGCGGGGCCCTTTACGAGCAGTACTTC.

The chain carries TRBV28 and TRBJ2-3; 10 bases fit TRBD2. Germline V gives CDR1 MDHEN, CDR2 SYDVKM. The CDR3 loop spans 17 amino acids. With V trimmed by 3 bases and J by 3 bases, 9 bases remained unmatched. CDR3 protein: CASSLGLAGVSTDTQYF. The CDR3 DNA reads TGTGCCAGCAGTTTGGGTCTAGCGGGAGTATCTACAGATACGCAGTATTTT. The full variable domain, completed using reference TRBV28 and TRBJ2-3, is DVKVTQSSRYLVKRTGEKVFLECVQDMDHENMFWYRQDPGLGLRLIYFSYDVKMKEKGDIPEGYSVSREKKERFSLILESASTNQTSMYLCASSLGLAGVSTDTQYFGPGTRLTVL.